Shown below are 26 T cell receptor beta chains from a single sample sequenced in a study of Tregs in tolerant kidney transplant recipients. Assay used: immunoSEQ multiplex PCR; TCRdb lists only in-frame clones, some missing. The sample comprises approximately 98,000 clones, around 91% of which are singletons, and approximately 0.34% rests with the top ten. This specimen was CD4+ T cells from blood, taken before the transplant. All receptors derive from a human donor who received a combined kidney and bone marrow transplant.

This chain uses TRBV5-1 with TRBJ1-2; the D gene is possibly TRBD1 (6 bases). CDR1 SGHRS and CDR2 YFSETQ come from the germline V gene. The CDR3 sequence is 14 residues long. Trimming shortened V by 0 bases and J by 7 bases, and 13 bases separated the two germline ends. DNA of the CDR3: TGCGCCAGCAGCTTGGCCTCGGGACACCGTGGCTACACCTTC. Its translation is CASSLASGHRGYTF.

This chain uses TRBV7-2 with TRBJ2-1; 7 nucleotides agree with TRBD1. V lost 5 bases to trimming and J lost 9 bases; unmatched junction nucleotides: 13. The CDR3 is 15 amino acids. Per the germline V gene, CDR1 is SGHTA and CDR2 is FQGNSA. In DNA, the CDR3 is TGTGCCAGCAGCCCCCCGGGGACCAGGGGGTCTGAGCAGTTCTTC. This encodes CASSPPGTRGSEQFF.

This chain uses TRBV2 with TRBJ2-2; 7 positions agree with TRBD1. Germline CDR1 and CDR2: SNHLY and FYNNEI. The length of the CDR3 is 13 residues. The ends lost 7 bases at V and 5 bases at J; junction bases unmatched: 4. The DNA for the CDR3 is TGTGCCAGCACTAGCAGGGGGACCGGGGAGCTGTTTTTT. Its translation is CASTSRGTGELFF.

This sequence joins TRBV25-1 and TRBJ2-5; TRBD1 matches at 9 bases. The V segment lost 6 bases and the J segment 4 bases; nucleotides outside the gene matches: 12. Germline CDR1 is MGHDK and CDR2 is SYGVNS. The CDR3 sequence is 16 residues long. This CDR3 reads CASRNSPGQGAETQYF. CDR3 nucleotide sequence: TGTGCCAGCAGGAATTCGCCGGGACAGGGAGCAGAGACCCAGTACTTC. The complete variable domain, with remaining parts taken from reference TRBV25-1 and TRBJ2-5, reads EADIYQTPRYLVIGTGKKITLECSQTMGHDKMYWYQQDPGMELHLIHYSYGVNSTEKGDLSSESTVSRIRTEHFPLTLESARPSHTSQYLCASRNSPGQGAETQYFGPGTRLLVL.

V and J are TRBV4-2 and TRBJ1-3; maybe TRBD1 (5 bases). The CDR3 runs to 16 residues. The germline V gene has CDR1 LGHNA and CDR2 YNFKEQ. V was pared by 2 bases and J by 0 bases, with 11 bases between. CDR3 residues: CASSQHKQDSGNTIYF. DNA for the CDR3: TGTGCCAGCAGCCAACACAAACAGGACTCTGGAAACACCATATATTTT.

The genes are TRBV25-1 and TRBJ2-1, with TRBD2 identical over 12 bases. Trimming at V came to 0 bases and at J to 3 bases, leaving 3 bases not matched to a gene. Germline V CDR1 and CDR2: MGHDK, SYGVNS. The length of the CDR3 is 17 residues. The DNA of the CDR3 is TGTGCCAGCAGTGAATACGGGACTAGCGGGTTCTACAATGAGCAGTTCTTC. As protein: CASSEYGTSGFYNEQFF.

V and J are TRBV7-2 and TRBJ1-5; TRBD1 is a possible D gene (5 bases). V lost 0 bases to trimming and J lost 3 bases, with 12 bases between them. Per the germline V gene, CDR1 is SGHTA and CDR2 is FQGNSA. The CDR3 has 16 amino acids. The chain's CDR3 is CASSLARGVNNQPQHF. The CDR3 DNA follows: TGTGCCAGCAGCTTAGCCCGGGGGGTGAACAATCAGCCCCAGCATTTT.

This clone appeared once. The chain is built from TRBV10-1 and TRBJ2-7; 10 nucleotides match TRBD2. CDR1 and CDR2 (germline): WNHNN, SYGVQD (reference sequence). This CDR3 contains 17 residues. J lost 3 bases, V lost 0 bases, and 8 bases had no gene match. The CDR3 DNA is TGCGCCAGCAGTGAGTCGGGGACTAGCGATTGGATCTACGAGCAGTACTTC. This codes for CASSESGTSDWIYEQYF.

The CDR3 protein is CASSPLGLGELFF. CDR3 DNA: TGTGCCAGCAGCCCATTGGGCCTCGGGGAGCTGTTTTTT. The chain couples TRBV7-9 to TRBJ2-2; no firm D call. Trimming took off 5 bases at V and 7 bases at J, with 11 bases between the two ends. The CDR3 is 13 amino acids. Germline CDR1 reads SEHNR; CDR2 reads FQNEAQ (reference sequence).

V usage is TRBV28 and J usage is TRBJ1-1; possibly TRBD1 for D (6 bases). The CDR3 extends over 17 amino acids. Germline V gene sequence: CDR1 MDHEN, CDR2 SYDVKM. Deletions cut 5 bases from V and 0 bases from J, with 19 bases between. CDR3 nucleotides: TGTGCCAGCAGTCGCGTCGGGGGGGCGTTAATGAACACTGAAGCTTTCTTT. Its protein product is CASSRVGGALMNTEAFF. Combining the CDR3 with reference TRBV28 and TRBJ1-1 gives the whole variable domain DVKVTQSSRYLVKRTGEKVFLECVQDMDHENMFWYRQDPGLGLRLIYFSYDVKMKEKGDIPEGYSVSREKKERFSLILESASTNQTSMYLCASSRVGGALMNTEAFFGQGTRLTVV.

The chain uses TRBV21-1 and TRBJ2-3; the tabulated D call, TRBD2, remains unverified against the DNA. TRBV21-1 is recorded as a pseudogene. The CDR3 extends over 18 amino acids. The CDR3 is CASSKVPEKLWSTDTQYF. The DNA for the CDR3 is TGTGCCAGCAGCAAAGTCCCGGAGAAGCTCTGGAGCACAGATACGCAGTATTTT.

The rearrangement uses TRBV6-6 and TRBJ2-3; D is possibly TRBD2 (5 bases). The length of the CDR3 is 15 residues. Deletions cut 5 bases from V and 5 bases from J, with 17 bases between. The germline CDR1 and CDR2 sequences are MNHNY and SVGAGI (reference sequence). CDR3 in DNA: TGTGCCAGCAGTGAGAGGTACCTAGGAGGAGATACGCAGTATTTT. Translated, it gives CASSERYLGGDTQYF.

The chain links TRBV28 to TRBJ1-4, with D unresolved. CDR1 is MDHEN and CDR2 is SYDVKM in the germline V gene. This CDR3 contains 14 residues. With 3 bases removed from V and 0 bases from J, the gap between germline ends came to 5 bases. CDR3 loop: CASSFHTTNEKLFF. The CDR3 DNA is TGTGCCAGCAGTTTTCACACAACTAATGAAAAACTGTTTTTT.

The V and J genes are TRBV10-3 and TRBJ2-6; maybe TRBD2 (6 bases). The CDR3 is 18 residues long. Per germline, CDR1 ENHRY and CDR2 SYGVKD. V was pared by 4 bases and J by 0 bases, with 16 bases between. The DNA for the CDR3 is TGTGCCATCAGTGGGCGGGACGGAGCGGCCTCTGGGGCCAACGTCCTGACTTTC. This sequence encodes CAISGRDGAASGANVLTF.

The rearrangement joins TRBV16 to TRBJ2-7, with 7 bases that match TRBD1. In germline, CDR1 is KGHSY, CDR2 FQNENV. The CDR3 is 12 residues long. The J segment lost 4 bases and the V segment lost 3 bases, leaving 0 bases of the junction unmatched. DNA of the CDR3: TGTGCCAGCAGCCACAGGGGGTACGAGCAGTACTTC. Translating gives CASSHRGYEQYF.

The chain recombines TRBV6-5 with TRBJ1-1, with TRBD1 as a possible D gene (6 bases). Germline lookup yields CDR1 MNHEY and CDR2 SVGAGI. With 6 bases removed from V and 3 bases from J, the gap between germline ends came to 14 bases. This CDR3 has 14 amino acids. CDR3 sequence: CASRHPTGHTEAFF. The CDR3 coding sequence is TGTGCCAGCAGACACCCAACAGGGCACACTGAAGCTTTCTTT.

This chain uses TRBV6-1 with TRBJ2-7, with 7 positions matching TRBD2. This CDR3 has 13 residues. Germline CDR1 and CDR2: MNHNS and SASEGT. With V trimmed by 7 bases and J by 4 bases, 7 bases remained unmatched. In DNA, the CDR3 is TGTGCCAGCACTCCGGGACTAAAATACGAGCAGTACTTC. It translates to CASTPGLKYEQYF.

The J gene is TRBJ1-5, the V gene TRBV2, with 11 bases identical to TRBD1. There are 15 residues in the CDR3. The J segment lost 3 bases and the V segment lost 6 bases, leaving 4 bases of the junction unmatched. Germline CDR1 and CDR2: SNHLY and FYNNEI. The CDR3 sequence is CASRGDRGVNQPQHF. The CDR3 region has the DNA TGTGCCAGCAGAGGGGACAGGGGGGTCAATCAGCCCCAGCATTTT.

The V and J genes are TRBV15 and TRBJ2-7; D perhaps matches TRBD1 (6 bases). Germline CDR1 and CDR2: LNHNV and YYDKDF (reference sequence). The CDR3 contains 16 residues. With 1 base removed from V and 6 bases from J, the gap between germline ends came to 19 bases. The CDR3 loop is CATSRGVRGRTPEQYF. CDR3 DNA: TGTGCCACCAGCAGAGGTGTCAGGGGCCGGACCCCCGAGCAGTACTTC. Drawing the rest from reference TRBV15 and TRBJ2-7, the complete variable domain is DAMVIQNPRYQVTQFGKPVTLSCSQTLNHNVMYWYQQKSSQAPKLLFHYYDKDFNNEADTPDNFQSRRPNTSFCFLDIRSPGLGDTAMYLCATSRGVRGRTPEQYFGPGTRLTVT.

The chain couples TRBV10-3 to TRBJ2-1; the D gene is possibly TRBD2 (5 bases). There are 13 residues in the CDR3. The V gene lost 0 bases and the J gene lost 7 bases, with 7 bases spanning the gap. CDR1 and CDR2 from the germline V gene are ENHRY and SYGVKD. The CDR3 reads CAISESGGNEQFF. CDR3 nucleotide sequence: TGTGCCATCAGTGAGTCTGGCGGGAATGAGCAGTTCTTC.

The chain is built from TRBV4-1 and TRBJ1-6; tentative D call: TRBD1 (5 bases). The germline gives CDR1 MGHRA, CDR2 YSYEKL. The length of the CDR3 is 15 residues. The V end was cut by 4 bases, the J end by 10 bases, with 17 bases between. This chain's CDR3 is CASSLQGTQGSPLHF. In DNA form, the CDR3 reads TGCGCCAGCAGCCTCCAAGGGACTCAGGGCTCACCCCTCCACTTT.

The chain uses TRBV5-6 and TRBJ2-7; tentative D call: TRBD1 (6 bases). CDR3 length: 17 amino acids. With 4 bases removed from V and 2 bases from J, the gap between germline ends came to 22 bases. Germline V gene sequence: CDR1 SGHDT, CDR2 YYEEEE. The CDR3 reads CASSALGLDSLTYEQYF. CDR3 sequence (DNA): TGTGCCAGCAGCGCCCTTGGCCTGGACAGTTTGACCTACGAGCAGTACTTC.

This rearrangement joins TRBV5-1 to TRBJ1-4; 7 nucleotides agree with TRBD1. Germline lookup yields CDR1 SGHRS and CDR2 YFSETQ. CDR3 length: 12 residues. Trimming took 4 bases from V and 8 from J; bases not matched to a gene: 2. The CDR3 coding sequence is TGCGCCAGCAGCCTGGACAGGGAAAAACTGTTTTTT. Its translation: CASSLDREKLFF.

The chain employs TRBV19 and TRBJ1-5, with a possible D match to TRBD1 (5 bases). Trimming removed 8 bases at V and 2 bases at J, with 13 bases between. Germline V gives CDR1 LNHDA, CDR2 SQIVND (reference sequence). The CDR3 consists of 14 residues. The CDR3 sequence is CASARGEGNQPQHF. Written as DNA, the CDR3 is TGTGCCAGTGCCCGGGGGGAAGGCAATCAGCCCCAGCATTTT.

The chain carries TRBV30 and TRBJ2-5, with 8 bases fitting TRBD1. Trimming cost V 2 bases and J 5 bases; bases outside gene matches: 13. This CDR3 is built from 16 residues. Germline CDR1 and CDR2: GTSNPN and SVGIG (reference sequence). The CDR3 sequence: CAWSPNRDRTTETQYF. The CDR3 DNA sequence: TGTGCCTGGAGTCCAAACCGGGACAGGACGACCGAGACCCAGTACTTC. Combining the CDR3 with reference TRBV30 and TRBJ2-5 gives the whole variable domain SQTIHQWPATLVQPVGSPLSLECTVEGTSNPNLYWYRQAAGRGLQLLFYSVGIGQISSEVPQNLSASRPQDRQFILSSKKLLLSDSGFYLCAWSPNRDRTTETQYFGPGTRLLVL.

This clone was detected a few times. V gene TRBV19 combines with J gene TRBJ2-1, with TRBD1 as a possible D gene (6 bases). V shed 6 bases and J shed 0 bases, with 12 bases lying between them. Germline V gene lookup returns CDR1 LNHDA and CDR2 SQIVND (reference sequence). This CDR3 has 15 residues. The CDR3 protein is CASSRQGSSYNEQFF. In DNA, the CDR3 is TGTGCCAGTAGCCGCCAGGGGAGCTCCTACAATGAGCAGTTCTTC.